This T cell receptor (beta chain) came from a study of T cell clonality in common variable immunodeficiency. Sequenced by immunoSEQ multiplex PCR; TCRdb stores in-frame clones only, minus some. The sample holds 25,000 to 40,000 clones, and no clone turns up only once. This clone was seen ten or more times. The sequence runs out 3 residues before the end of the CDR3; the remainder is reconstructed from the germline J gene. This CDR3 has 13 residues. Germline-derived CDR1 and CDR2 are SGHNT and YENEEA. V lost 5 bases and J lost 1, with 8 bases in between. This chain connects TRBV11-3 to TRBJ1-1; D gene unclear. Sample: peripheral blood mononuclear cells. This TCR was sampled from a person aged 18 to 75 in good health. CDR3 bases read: TGTGCCAGCAGCGAATTACAGAACACTGAA. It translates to CASSELQNTE. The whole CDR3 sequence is CASSELQNTEAFF.